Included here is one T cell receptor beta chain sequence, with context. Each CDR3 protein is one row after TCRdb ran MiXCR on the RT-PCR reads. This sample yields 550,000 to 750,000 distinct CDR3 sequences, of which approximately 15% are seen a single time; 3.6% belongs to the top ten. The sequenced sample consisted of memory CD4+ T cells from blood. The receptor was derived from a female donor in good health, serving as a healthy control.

For the CDR3, the DNA is TGTGCCAGCAGTCCTGATCTAGCGGGAGGCGGCAATGAGCAGTTCTTC. Translated: CASSPDLAGGGNEQFF. This sequence joins TRBV27 and TRBJ2-1; 11 nucleotides match TRBD2. CDR3 length equals 16 residues. V lost 5 bases, J lost 6 bases, and 9 bases stayed unmatched. Germline V gene data show CDR1 as MNHEY and CDR2 as SMNVEV (reference sequence).